Listed here are 11 T cell receptor beta chains from one sample, sequenced in a study of beta chain features in type 1 diabetes. The entirety of the isolated RNA underwent reverse transcription, so expressed TCRB transcripts were sequenced. Measured with immunoSEQ multiplex PCR; TCRdb has only the in-frame clones, and not every one. Seen here are 360,000 or so clones, around 19% observed once, and the top ten hold around 0.045%. The sample consisted of naive CD4+ T cells from blood. Receptor source: a woman between 18 and 30 years old in good health.

This clone was counted a few times. One junction end disagrees with the germline gene, perhaps due to a read error. The chain has TRBV30 and TRBJ2-1, with D possibly matching TRBD2 (5 bases). The CDR3 length is 12 residues. CDR1 and CDR2 (germline): GTSNPN, SVGIG (reference sequence). This CDR3 reads CAWSDSSYMSLF. The CDR3 DNA reads TGTGCCTGGAGTGACTCTAGCTATATGAGTCTCTTC. The full variable domain, rest sourced from reference TRBV30 and TRBJ2-1, is SQTIHQWPATLVQPVGSPLSLECTVEGTSNPNLYWYRQAAGRGLQLLFYSVGIGQISSEVPQNLSASRPQDRQFILSSKKLLLSDSGFYLCAWSDSSYMSLFGPGTRLTVL.

The CDR3 DNA reads as TGTGCCAGTAGTCGCCTAGCGGGGTCCTACGAGCAGTACTTC. As protein: CASSRLAGSYEQYF. The rearrangement uses TRBV19 and TRBJ2-7; TRBD2 aligns across 9 bases. CDR3 length: 14 amino acids. Germline V gene data show CDR1 as LNHDA and CDR2 as SQIVND (reference sequence). The V segment lost 5 bases and the J segment 1 base; nucleotides outside the gene matches: 3. Full variable domain (remainder filled in from reference TRBV19 and TRBJ2-7): DGGITQSPKYLFRKEGQNVTLSCEQNLNHDAMYWYRQDPGQGLRLIYYSQIVNDFQKGDIAEGYSVSREKKESFPLTVTSAQKNPTAFYLCASSRLAGSYEQYFGPGTRLTVT.

This clone has more than one count but fewer than ten. The gene calls are TRBV4-2 and TRBJ1-2, with 8 bases matching TRBD1. Losses at the gene ends were 4 bases for V and 8 bases for J; bases not matched to a gene: 9. The germline CDR1 and CDR2 sequences are LGHNA and YNFKEQ. This CDR3 has 14 residues. The CDR3 region has the DNA TGTGCCAGCAGCCCAACGGACAGGGTGGACGGCTACACCTTC. As protein: CASSPTDRVDGYTF.

The sample holds a few counts of this clone. This chain uses TRBV29-1 with TRBJ2-3; weak D call: TRBD2 (6 bases). V was pared by 6 bases and J by 1 base, with 14 bases between. CDR3 length equals 14 residues. Germline CDR1 reads SQVTM; CDR2 reads ANQGSEA. The CDR3 region has the DNA TGCAGCGTCGGGACTTTAGGGGGCACAGATACGCAGTATTTT. This gives the protein CSVGTLGGTDTQYF.

CDR3 protein: CASSPIGGPTYEQYF. The DNA of the CDR3 is TGCGCCAGCAGCCCAATTGGCGGGCCGACCTACGAGCAGTACTTC. The chain uses TRBV5-1 and TRBJ2-7; the D gene is possibly TRBD2 (5 bases). V dropped 4 bases and J dropped 2 bases, with 16 bases sitting between them. This CDR3 has 15 residues. Germline CDR1 reads SGHRS; CDR2 reads YFSETQ.

The chain uses TRBV11-2 and TRBJ2-7; TRBD1 is a possible D gene (6 bases). V lost 5 bases to trimming and J lost 5 bases, with 19 bases between them. This CDR3 contains 15 residues. Looked up from germline, CDR1 is SGHAT and CDR2 is FQNNGV. The chain's CDR3 is CASSTRGQLGDEQYF. The CDR3 region has the DNA TGTGCCAGCAGCACTCGAGGACAGCTGGGGGACGAGCAGTACTTC.

This clone was seen more than once but under ten times. This chain uses TRBV7-9 with TRBJ1-2; 9 bases match TRBD1. Germline CDR1 reads SEHNR; CDR2 reads FQNEAQ (reference sequence). V was pared by 5 bases and J by 14 bases, with 9 bases of the junction left unmatched. This CDR3 has 12 amino acids. CDR3: CASSLRGQGRTF. The CDR3 DNA reads TGTGCCAGCAGCCTGAGGGGACAGGGAAGGACCTTC.

This clone appeared a few times. The V call is TRBV9, the J call TRBJ2-7, with a weak D call TRBD1 (6 bases). The V and J ends lost 3 bases and 2 bases respectively, with 15 bases between them. This CDR3 is built from 15 residues. Germline CDR1 and CDR2: SGDLS and YYNGEE. The CDR3 bases are TGTGCCAGCAGCGGGGGGCGAGGGAGAGCCTACGAGCAGTACTTC. Amino acid sequence: CASSGGRGRAYEQYF. Complete variable domain (other parts from reference TRBV9 and TRBJ2-7): DSGVTQTPKHLITATGQRVTLRCSPRSGDLSVYWYQQSLDQGLQFLIQYYNGEERAKGNILERFSAQQFPDLHSELNLSSLELGDSALYFCASSGGRGRAYEQYFGPGTRLTVT.

V and J are TRBV4-3 and TRBJ1-6, with 8 bases identical to TRBD1. V was pared by 4 bases and J by 1 base, with 3 bases of the junction left unmatched. In germline, CDR1 is LGHNA, CDR2 YSLEER. The CDR3 has 16 amino acids. CDR3 protein: CASSRRQGSYNSPLHF. The CDR3 DNA reads as TGCGCCAGCAGCCGCAGACAGGGGTCCTATAATTCACCCCTCCACTTT.

In its sample, this clone was seen a few times. This chain joins TRBV5-4 and TRBJ2-3; a weak D match, TRBD1 (5 bases). Germline values: CDR1 SGHNT, CDR2 YYREEE (reference sequence). This CDR3 is built from 15 residues. V was pared by 0 bases and J by 0 bases, with 8 bases between. CDR3 DNA sequence: TGTGCCAGCAGCTTGGGACAGTTGAGCACAGATACGCAGTATTTT. This gives the protein CASSLGQLSTDTQYF.

The chain employs TRBV11-2 and TRBJ2-1; 8 nucleotides agree with TRBD2. Germline CDR1 reads SGHAT; CDR2 reads FQNNGV. With V trimmed by 10 bases and J by 9 bases, 11 bases remained unmatched. The CDR3 loop spans 13 amino acids. CDR3 bases: TGTGCCATAGGACTAGCTCTCGTTGGTGAGCAGTTCTTC. This gives the protein CAIGLALVGEQFF.